This TCR beta chain comes out of a study of beta chain features in type 1 diabetes. Across the study: Patients looked much like healthy donors when it came to age, gender and cell yields.

Every donor provided one heparinised blood draw, which averaged approximately 120 mL. By way of CD45RO/CCR7/CD25/CD127/CD95/CD27, the CD4+ regulatory, stem cell-like memory, central memory and naive cells were sorted. The whole isolated RNA underwent reverse transcription, so sequencing captured expressed TCRB transcripts. Clones were sequenced by immunoSEQ multiplex PCR, and TCRdb holds only the in-frame ones, with some missing. Found here are roughly 730,000 clones, 13% of them singletons; the top ten hold 0.022%. Trimming cost V 8 bases and J 2 bases, with 14 bases left between them. Germline lookup yields CDR1 SNHLY and CDR2 FYNNEI. The CDR3 runs to 14 residues. Regarding this clone: Its target is unknown.

Findings and limits, study-wide: For Type 1 diabetes patients, all four CD4+ subsets carried TCRB CDR3s that were moderately but significantly shorter. Comparison showed that naive, central memory and Treg TCRB repertoires appeared more similar among patients than among healthy donors.

This clonotype was obtained from a man younger than 30 with type 1 diabetes. J is TRBJ2-3 and V is TRBV2; D unresolved. The sequencing input was naive CD4+ T cells from blood. The CDR3 spells CASSSGGSTDTQYF. The DNA of the CDR3 is TGTGCCAGCTCCTCGGGTGGATCCACAGATACGCAGTATTTT.